This T cell receptor beta chain was captured by sequencing in a study of Ad26.COV2.S vaccination and SARS-CoV-2 variants. The method was immunoSEQ multiplex PCR; TCRdb's version includes in-frame clones alone and lacks a portion of them. The top ten hold over 1.3% of the sample, which has about 680,000 clones, about 89% seen once. This CDR3 region has 12 residues. The germline V gene has CDR1 SGHDT and CDR2 YYEEEE. Trimming took off 4 bases at V and 8 bases at J, with 9 bases between the two ends. As to treatment: 19 received Ad26.COV2.S at low or high dose, single or two shots; about 5 received placebo; per-sample allocation not given. Material that was analyzed had been drawn on day 63 after the first vaccine or placebo injection.

This sequence joins TRBV5-6 and TRBJ1-4; D ambiguous. This clonotype originated in a person between 18 and 65 years old who received the Ad26.COV2.S COVID-19 vaccine or a placebo. Sequencing was performed on peripheral blood, taken in a trial of Ad26.COV2.S vaccine versus placebo. The CDR3 protein is CASSRLKEKLFF. In DNA, the CDR3 is TGTGCCAGCAGCCGGTTAAAGGAAAAACTGTTTTTT.